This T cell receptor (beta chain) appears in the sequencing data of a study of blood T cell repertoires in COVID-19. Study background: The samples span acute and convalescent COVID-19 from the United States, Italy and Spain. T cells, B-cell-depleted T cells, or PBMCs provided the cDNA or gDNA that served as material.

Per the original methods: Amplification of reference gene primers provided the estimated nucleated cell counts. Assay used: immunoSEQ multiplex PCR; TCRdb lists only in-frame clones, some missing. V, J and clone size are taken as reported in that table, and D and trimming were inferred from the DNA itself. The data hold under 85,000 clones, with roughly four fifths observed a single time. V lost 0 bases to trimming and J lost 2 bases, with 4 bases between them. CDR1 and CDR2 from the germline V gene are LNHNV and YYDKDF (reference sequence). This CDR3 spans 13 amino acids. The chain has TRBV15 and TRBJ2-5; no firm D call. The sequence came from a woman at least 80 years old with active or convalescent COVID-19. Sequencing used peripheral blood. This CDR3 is CATSRDPQETQYF. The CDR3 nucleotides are TGTGCCACCAGCAGAGACCCGCAAGAGACCCAGTACTTC.